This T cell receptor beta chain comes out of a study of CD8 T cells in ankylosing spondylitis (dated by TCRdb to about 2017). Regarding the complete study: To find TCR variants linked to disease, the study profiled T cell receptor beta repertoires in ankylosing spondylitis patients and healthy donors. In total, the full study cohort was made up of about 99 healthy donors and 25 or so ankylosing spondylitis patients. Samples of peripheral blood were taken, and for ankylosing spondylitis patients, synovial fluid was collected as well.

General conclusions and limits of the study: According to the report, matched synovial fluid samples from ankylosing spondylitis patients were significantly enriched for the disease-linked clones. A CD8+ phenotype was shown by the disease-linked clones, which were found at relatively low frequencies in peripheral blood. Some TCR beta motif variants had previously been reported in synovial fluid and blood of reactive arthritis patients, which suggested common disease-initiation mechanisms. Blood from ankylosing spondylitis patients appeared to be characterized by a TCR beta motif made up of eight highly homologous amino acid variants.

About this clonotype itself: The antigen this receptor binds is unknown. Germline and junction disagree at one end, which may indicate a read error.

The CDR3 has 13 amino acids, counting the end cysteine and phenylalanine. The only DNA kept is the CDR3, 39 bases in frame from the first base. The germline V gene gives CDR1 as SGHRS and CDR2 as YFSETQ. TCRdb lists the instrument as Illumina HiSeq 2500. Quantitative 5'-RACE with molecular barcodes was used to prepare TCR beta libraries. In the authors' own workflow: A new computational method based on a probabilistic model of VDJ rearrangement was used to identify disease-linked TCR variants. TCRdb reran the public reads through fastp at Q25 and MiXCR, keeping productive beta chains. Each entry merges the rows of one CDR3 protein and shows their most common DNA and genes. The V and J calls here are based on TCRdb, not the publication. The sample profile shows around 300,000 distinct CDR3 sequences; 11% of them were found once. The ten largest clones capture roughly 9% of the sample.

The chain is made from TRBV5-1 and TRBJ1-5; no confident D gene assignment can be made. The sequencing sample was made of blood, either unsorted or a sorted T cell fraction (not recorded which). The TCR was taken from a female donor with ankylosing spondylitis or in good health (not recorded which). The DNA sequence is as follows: TGCGCCAGCAGCCCTGAAGGCAATAAGCCCCAGCATTTT. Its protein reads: CASSPEGNKPQHF.